This T cell receptor (beta chain) was recovered during a study of identical twins. This clonotype was seen a few times. The antigen is not known. The CDR3 length is 13 residues. V was shortened by 7 bases and J by 5 bases, with 14 bases between the two germline ends. CDR1 SGHTA and CDR2 FQGNSA come from the germline V gene. Using its own MiXCR run on the 5' RACE reads, TCRdb lists one record per CDR3 protein. The top ten hold about 1.6% of the sample, which has fewer than 650,000 distinct CDR3 sequences, roughly 7.1% seen once. Overall study findings and caveats: Twin-shared out-of-frame alpha sequences were enriched for low generation probability.

Healthy Caucasian individuals made up all the donors. This same sample was also part of a study on yellow fever vaccine responses in identical twins. That study adds: Reports say the vaccine T cell response in twins looked partly convergent and partly personalized.

The source of this sequence is a young woman in good health. The rearrangement links TRBV7-2 to TRBJ2-5; possible D gene TRBD2, 5 bases. Sequencing was performed on PBMCs. The CDR3, as DNA: TGTGCCAGCACCCCCGGAGAGCGGGAGACCCAGTACTTC. It specifies CASTPGERETQYF.